This T cell receptor (beta chain) was captured in a study of immune characterization of retroperitoneal liposarcoma (dated 2019 in TCRdb). Preparation of the library involved PCR. TCRdb records NextSeq 500 as the sequencer. TCRdb trimmed the raw reads at Q25, called clones with MiXCR and kept productive beta chains. A single entry per CDR3 protein holds the most common genes and DNA from its merged rows. The sample table shows 9,500 to 13,000 distinct CDR3 sequences, and roughly a quarter are seen once. Together, the top ten hold 9% to 9.5% of the sample. This clonotype was detected ten times or more. It has no known antigen specificity. No base qualities exist here, and no much larger clone lies one base off it. The germline V gene encodes CDR1 MNHNS and CDR2 SASEGT. Spanning cysteine to phenylalanine, the CDR3 consists of 16 amino acids. Of all the DNA, just the CDR3 is kept, 48 bases in frame from base 1. The germline V end is reduced by 5 bases and the J end by 3 bases; junction bases left unmatched: 8.

The chain is made from TRBV6-1 and TRBJ2-3; TRBD2 matches 10 bases in the middle. The clonotype comes from a female donor with retroperitoneal liposarcoma. Sequencing was done on a sample of tumor tissue. CDR3 sequence: CASSYFSGRATDTQYF. The base sequence is TGTGCCAGCAGTTATTTCAGCGGGAGGGCAACAGATACGCAGTATTTT.